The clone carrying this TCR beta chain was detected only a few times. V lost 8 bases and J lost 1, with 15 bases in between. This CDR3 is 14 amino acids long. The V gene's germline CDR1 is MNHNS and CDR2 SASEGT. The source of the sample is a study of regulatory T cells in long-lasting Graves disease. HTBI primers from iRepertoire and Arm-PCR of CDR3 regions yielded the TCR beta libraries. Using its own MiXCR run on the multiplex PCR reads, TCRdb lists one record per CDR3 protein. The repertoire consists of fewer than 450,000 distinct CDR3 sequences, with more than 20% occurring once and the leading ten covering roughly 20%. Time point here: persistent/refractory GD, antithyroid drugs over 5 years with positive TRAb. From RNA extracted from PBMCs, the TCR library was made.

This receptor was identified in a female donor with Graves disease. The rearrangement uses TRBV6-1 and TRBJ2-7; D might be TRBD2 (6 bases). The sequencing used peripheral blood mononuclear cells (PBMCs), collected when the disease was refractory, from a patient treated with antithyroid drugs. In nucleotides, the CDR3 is TGTGCCAGCTCGCCGGCTAGCGTTTCCTACGAGCAGTACTTC. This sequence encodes CASSPASVSYEQYF.